What follows are 19 T cell receptor beta chains derived from one specimen sequenced in a study of shared clonotypes between healthy human individuals. Produced via immunoSEQ multiplex PCR; TCRdb's table is partial and in-frame only. The table lists 2,500,000 or so clones, over 85% of them singletons. Material: naive CD4+ T cells sorted from blood. Subset in this sample: CD45RA+ positively selected. Receptor source: a young man in good health.

The chain uses TRBV11-2 and TRBJ2-1; 9 nucleotides align to TRBD2. The CDR3 length is 16 residues. V dropped 5 bases and J dropped 9; count of bases not matched to a gene: 14. CDR1 is SGHAT and CDR2 is FQNNGV in the germline V gene. The CDR3 spells CASSIRPAGGGGEQFF. The CDR3 DNA follows: TGTGCCAGCAGCATTCGGCCAGCGGGGGGTGGAGGTGAGCAGTTCTTC.

This clone was seen only once. DNA for the CDR3: TGCGCCAGCAGCCAAGAGGTACTTCTATATACGCAGTATTTT. Its protein is CASSQEVLLYTQYF. V gene TRBV4-1 combines with J gene TRBJ2-3; no firm D call. The CDR3 runs to 14 residues. With 0 bases removed from V and 7 bases from J, the gap between germline ends came to 11 bases. Germline V gene lookup returns CDR1 MGHRA and CDR2 YSYEKL.

Worth noting for this clone: The same CDR3 arises from other DNA sequences in this sample as well. The chain joins TRBV5-4 to TRBJ2-5, with a possible D match to TRBD2 (6 bases). Germline CDR1 is SGHNT and CDR2 is YYREEE (reference sequence). The length of the CDR3 is 14 residues. V was shortened by 0 bases and J by 1 base, with 7 bases between the two germline ends. The CDR3: CASSLGRGQETQYF. The CDR3 DNA reads as TGTGCCAGCAGCTTGGGGCGGGGCCAAGAGACCCAGTACTTC.

The sample holds a few counts of this clone. In the same sample, other DNA sequences code for this CDR3. The chain employs TRBV7-2 and TRBJ1-2, with D tentatively TRBD1 (5 bases). In germline, CDR1 is SGHTA, CDR2 FQGNSA. Trimming removed 1 base at V and 7 bases at J, with 10 bases between. The length of the CDR3 is 13 residues. Written as DNA, the CDR3 is TGTGCCAGCAGCTTAGTCCAGGGAGGTGGCTACACCTTC. It is translated as CASSLVQGGGYTF.

V and J are TRBV6-6 and TRBJ2-3, with D uncertain. The V end lost 6 bases, the J end lost 9 bases, and 13 bases lay between the germline ends. This CDR3 spans 12 amino acids. From germline, CDR1 is MNHNY and CDR2 SVGAGI (reference sequence). This CDR3 reads CASRVPGGTQYF. The CDR3 nucleotides read TGTGCCAGCAGAGTACCCGGTGGGACGCAGTATTTT.

This chain uses TRBV6-1 with TRBJ2-1, with a tentative D call TRBD2 (5 bases). Trimming removed 2 bases at V and 6 bases at J, with 11 bases between. CDR1 is MNHNS, CDR2 SASEGT, per germline. CDR3 size: 14 residues. The CDR3 DNA reads as TGTGCCAGCAGTGAACTAGGTAGCGCCAATGAGCAGTTCTTC. It yields the protein CASSELGSANEQFF.

V gene TRBV11-2 combines with J gene TRBJ1-3; TRBD1 aligns across 8 bases. Per the germline V gene, CDR1 is SGHAT and CDR2 is FQNNGV. The J segment lost 0 bases and the V segment lost 5 bases, leaving 6 bases of the junction unmatched. The CDR3 contains 16 residues. The CDR3 reads CASSKSGTGSGNTIYF. In nucleotides, the CDR3 is TGTGCCAGCAGCAAATCCGGGACAGGCTCTGGAAACACCATATATTTT.

Here the CDR3 DNA reads TGTGCCAGCTCACCTTCGGACAGGAGAGAGACCCAGTACTTC. Protein sequence: CASSPSDRRETQYF. The chain carries TRBV18 and TRBJ2-5; 7 bases are shared with TRBD1. Germline V gene lookup returns CDR1 KGHSH and CDR2 LQKENI. V dropped 3 bases and J dropped 4; count of bases not matched to a gene: 5. This CDR3 spans 14 amino acids.

The chain joins TRBV29-1 to TRBJ1-2; 8 bases match TRBD1. The germline gives CDR1 SQVTM, CDR2 ANQGSEA. The V gene end was trimmed by 7 bases and the J gene end by 7 bases; junction bases not matched to a gene: 14. The CDR3 runs to 14 residues. The CDR3 loop reads CSARILTGDSGYTF. The CDR3 DNA reads as TGCAGCGCCAGAATACTGACAGGGGATTCTGGCTACACCTTC.

This chain joins TRBV5-1 and TRBJ2-5; the D gene is possibly TRBD2 (6 bases). Per germline, CDR1 SGHRS and CDR2 YFSETQ. The CDR3 contains 15 residues. Between the trimmed V and J ends, which lost 3 bases and 1 base, there was a span of 13 bases. CDR3 amino acids: CASSSGAGGQETQYF. The DNA for the CDR3 is TGCGCCAGCAGCTCCGGCGCCGGGGGCCAAGAGACCCAGTACTTC.

The chain has TRBV12-5 and TRBJ2-7; 9 bases are a match to TRBD1. V lost 3 bases, J lost 0 bases, and 12 bases stayed unmatched. This CDR3 region has 18 residues. Germline lookup yields CDR1 LGHNT and CDR2 FRNRAP. CDR3 loop: CASGFQASDRGSSYEQYF. In nucleotides, the CDR3 is TGTGCTAGTGGTTTCCAAGCCTCGGACAGGGGTAGCTCCTACGAGCAGTACTTC.

The V and J genes are TRBV10-3 and TRBJ2-1, with D unresolved. The length of the CDR3 is 15 residues. The germline CDR1 and CDR2 sequences are ENHRY and SYGVKD. Trimming took off 3 bases at V and 6 bases at J, with 15 bases between the two ends. CDR3 coding DNA: TGTGCCATCAGTGATGGCGGATCGTTAAGCAATGAGCAGTTCTTC. It is translated as CAISDGGSLSNEQFF.

V gene TRBV4-1 combines with J gene TRBJ2-5; the match to TRBD1 covers 10 bases. J gave up 5 bases and V 0 bases, and 6 bases lay outside the gene matches. The CDR3 loop spans 16 amino acids. Germline-derived CDR1 and CDR2 are MGHRA and YSYEKL. CDR3 in DNA: TGCGCCAGCAGCCAAGACAAGGACAGGGGGTGGGAGACCCAGTACTTC. It specifies CASSQDKDRGWETQYF.

V usage is TRBV18 and J usage is TRBJ2-3; no clear D. Between the trimmed V and J ends, which lost 1 base and 4 bases, there was a span of 9 bases. Germline V gene lookup returns CDR1 KGHSH and CDR2 LQKENI. The CDR3 runs to 14 residues. CDR3 nucleotide sequence: TGTGCCAGCTCACCACGGGAAGGTTCAGATACGCAGTATTTT. This translates into CASSPREGSDTQYF. Variable domain in full (rest from reference TRBV18 and TRBJ2-3): NAGVMQNPRHLVRRRGQEARLRCSPMKGHSHVYWYRQLPEEGLKFMVYLQKENIIDESGMPKERFSAEFPKEGPSILRIQQVVRGDSAAYFCASSPREGSDTQYFGPGTRLTVL.

J is TRBJ2-7 and V is TRBV10-3; D unresolved. There are 12 residues in the CDR3. The germline V and J ends were trimmed by 10 bases and 6 bases, with 16 bases remaining between them. In germline, CDR1 is ENHRY, CDR2 SYGVKD. As DNA, the CDR3 is TGTGCCACCAGCCCGGCTCTCGGCGAGCAGTACTTC. Its translation is CATSPALGEQYF.

This rearrangement joins TRBV15 to TRBJ2-1, with 10 bases that match TRBD2. Germline V CDR1 and CDR2: LNHNV, YYDKDF (reference sequence). This CDR3 spans 15 amino acids. The trim removed 3 bases at V and 8 bases at J, leaving 7 bases unmatched. CDR3 DNA: TGTGCCACCAGCAGTCAGCTAGCGGGAGTATATGAGCAGTTCTTC. It specifies CATSSQLAGVYEQFF.

This clone was found once. Within the sample, other DNA sequences also encode this same CDR3. V gene TRBV6-6 combines with J gene TRBJ1-1; the D gene is possibly TRBD1 (5 bases). Germline CDR1 reads MNHNY; CDR2 reads SVGAGI (reference sequence). CDR3 length: 14 amino acids. Trimming pared 0 bases from V and 1 base from J, leaving 6 bases between. The CDR3 reads CASSYSGGNTEAFF. As DNA, the CDR3 is TGTGCCAGCAGTTACTCGGGGGGGAACACTGAAGCTTTCTTT.

This chain links TRBV10-3 with TRBJ1-2; possibly TRBD1 for D (5 bases). This CDR3 has 14 amino acids. Germline V CDR1 and CDR2: ENHRY, SYGVKD. V was clipped by 9 bases and J by 0 bases, with 14 bases between them. The CDR3 DNA is TGTGCCATTCCCCTCGGACACGCTAACTATGGCTACACCTTC. Its protein is CAIPLGHANYGYTF.

The chain employs TRBV7-2 and TRBJ2-7; TRBD1 or TRBD2 may be the D gene (6 bases each). Trimming left V 5 bases short and J 0 bases short, with 26 bases between. Germline CDR1 is SGHTA and CDR2 is FQGNSA. The CDR3 extends over 19 amino acids. For the CDR3, the DNA is TGTGCCAGCAGCCTCATGACTAGGTTGGGGGGCTTAAGCTCCTACGAGCAGTACTTC. It is translated as CASSLMTRLGGLSSYEQYF.